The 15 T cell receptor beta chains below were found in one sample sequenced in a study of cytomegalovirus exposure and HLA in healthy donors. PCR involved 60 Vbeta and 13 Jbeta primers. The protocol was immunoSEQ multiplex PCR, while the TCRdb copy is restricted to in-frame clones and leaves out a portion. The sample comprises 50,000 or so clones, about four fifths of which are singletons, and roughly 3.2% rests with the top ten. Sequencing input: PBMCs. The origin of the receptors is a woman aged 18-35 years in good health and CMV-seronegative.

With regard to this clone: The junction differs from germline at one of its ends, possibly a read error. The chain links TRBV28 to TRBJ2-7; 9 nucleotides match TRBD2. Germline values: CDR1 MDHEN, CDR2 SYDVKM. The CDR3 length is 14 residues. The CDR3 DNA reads TGTGCCAACAGTCCACCGGGACTAGCTCCTTTGCAGTACTTC. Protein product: CANSPPGLAPLQYF.

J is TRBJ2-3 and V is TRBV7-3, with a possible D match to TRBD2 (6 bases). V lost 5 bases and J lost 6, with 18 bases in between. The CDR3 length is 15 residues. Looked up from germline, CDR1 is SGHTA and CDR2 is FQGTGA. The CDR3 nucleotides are TGTGCCAGCAGCCCCCTGGGGGGAGGAGGCGATACGCAGTATTTT. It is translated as CASSPLGGGGDTQYF.

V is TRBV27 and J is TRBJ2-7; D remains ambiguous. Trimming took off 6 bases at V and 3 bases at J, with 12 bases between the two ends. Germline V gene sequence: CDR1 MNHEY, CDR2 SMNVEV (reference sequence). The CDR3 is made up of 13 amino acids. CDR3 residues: CASSKSLFYEQYF. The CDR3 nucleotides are TGTGCCAGCAGCAAAAGTCTATTCTACGAGCAGTACTTC.

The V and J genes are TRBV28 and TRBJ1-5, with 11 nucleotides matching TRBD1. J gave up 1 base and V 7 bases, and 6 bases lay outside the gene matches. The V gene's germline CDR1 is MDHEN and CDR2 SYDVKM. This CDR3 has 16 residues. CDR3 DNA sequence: TGTGCCAGCACCGGACAGGGGGCGGTCAGCAATCAGCCCCAGCATTTT. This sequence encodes CASTGQGAVSNQPQHF.

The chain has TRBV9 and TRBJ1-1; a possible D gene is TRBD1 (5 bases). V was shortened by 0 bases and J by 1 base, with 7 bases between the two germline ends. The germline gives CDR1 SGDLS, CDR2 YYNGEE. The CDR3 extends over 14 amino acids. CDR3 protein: CASSVEDTNTEAFF. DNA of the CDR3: TGTGCCAGCAGCGTAGAGGACACGAACACTGAAGCTTTCTTT.

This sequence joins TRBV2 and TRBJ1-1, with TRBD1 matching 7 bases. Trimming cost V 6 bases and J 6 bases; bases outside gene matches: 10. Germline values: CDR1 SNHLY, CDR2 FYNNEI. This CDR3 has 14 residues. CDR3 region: CASSGQVTGPEAFF. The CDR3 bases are TGTGCCAGCAGCGGACAGGTAACGGGACCTGAAGCTTTCTTT.

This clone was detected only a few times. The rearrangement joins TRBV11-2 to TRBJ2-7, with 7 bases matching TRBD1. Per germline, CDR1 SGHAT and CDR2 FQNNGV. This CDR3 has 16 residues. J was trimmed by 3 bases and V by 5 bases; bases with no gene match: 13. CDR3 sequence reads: CASSPLSRQGNYEQYF. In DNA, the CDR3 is TGTGCCAGCAGCCCCCTGAGTAGACAGGGAAACTACGAGCAGTACTTC. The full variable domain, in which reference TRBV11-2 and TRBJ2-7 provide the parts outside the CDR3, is EAGVAQSPRYKIIEKRQSVAFWCNPISGHATLYWYQQILGQGPKLLIQFQNNGVVDDSQLPKDRFSAERLKGVDSTLKIQPAKLEDSAVYLCASSPLSRQGNYEQYFGPGTRLTVT.

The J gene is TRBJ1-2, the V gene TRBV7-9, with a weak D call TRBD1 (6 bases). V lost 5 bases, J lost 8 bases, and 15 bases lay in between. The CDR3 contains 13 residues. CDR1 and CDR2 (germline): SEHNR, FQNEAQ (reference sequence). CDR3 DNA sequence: TGTGCCAGCAGCGTTTTTGAGGGGGAGGGCTACACCTTC. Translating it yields CASSVFEGEGYTF.

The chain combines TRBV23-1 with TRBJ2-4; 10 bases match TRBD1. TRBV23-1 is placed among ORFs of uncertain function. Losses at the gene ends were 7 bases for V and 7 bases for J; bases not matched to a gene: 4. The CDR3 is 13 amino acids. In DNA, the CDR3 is TGCGCCAGCACTCGGACAGGGGGTAACATTCAGTACTTC. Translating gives CASTRTGGNIQYF.

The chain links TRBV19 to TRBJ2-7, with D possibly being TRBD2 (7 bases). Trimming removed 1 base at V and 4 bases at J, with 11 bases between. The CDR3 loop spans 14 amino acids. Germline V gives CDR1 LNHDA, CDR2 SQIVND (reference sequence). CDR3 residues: CASSIGRGGYEQYF. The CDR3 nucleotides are TGTGCCAGTAGTATAGGCAGGGGAGGGTACGAGCAGTACTTC.

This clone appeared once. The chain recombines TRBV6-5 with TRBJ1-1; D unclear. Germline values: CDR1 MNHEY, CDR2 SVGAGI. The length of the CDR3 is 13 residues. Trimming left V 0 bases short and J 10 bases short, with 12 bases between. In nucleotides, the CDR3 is TGTGCCAGCAGTTACTCTGCAGGCGTCGGAGCTTTCTTT. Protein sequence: CASSYSAGVGAFF.

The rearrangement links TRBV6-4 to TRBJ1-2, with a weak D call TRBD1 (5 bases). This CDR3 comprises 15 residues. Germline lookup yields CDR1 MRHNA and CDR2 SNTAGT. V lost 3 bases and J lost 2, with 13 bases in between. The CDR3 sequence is CASSEASTVNYGYTF. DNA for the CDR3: TGTGCCAGCAGTGAAGCTTCGACAGTCAACTATGGCTACACCTTC.

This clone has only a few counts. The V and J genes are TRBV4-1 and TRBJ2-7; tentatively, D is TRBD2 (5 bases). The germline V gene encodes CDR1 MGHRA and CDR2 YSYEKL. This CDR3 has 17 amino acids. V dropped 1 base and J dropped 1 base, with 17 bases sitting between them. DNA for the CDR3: TGCGCCAGCAGCCAAGTATTGGGAGCGGAAGGATCCTACGAGCAGTACTTC. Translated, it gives CASSQVLGAEGSYEQYF.

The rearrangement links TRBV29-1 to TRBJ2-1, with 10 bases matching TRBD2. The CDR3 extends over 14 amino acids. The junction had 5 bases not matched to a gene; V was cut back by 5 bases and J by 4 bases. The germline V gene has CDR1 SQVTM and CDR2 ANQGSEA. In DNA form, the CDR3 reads TGCAGCGTTACCGGGACTAGCGCGTACAATGAGCAGTTCTTC. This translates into CSVTGTSAYNEQFF.

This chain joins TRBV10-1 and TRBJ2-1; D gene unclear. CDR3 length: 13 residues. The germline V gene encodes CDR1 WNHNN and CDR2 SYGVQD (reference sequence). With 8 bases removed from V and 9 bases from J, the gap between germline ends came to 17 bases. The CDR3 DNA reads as TGCGCCAGCCCCTTGAAGCAAGCCGCTGAGCAGTTCTTC. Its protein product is CASPLKQAAEQFF.